This T cell receptor (beta chain) was captured by sequencing in a study of blood T cell repertoires in COVID-19. Study-level background: Acute and convalescent COVID-19 samples came from the United States, Italy and Spain. PBMCs, B-cell-depleted T cells, or T cells provided the cDNA or gDNA that made up the material.

In the authors' workflow: Reference gene primer amplification in the assay estimated nucleated cell counts. Method: immunoSEQ multiplex PCR; TCRdb's copy keeps in-frame clones and lacks some. The D gene and trimming were derived from the DNA, and the V and J assignments and clone size from that table. The data hold about 88,000 clones, with roughly 87% observed a single time. V was trimmed by 2 bases and J by 6 bases, leaving 17 bases between them. The CDR3 contains 16 residues. Per germline, CDR1 SGHRS and CDR2 YFSETQ. Sequencing input: peripheral blood. The chain is built from TRBV5-1 and TRBJ1-4; D might be TRBD1 (5 bases). The sequence was obtained from a male donor with acute or convalescent COVID-19. The CDR3 region has the DNA TGCGCCAGCAGCTTAAGACAGAATCCAAGGGATGAAAAACTGTTTTTT. Translating it yields CASSLRQNPRDEKLFF.